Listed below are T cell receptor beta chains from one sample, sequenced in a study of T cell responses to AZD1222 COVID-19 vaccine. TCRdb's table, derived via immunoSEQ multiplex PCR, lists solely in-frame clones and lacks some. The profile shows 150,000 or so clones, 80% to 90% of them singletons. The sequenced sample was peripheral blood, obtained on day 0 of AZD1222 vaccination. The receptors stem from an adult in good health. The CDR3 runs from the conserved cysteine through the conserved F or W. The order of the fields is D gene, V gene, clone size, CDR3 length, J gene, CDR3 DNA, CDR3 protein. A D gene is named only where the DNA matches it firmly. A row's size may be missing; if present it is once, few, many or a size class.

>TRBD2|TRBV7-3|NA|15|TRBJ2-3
TGTGCCAGCAGCTTAAGTCTGGCGGGAGGAGATACGCAGTATTTT
CASSLSLAGGDTQYF
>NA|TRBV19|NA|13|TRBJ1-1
TGTGCCAGTACGGCGCAGCCGAACACTGAAGCTTTCTTT
CASTAQPNTEAFF
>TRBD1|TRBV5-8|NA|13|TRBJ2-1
TGTGCCAGCAGATTGGACAGGGGCAATGAGCAGTTCTTC
CASRLDRGNEQFF
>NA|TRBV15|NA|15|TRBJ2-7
TGTGCCACCAGCAGTCTTCGGGACCTTACCTACGAGCAGTACTTC
CATSSLRDLTYEQYF
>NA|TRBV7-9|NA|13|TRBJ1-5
TGTGCCAGCAGCTTTCAAGGTAATCAGCCCCAGCATTTT
CASSFQGNQPQHF
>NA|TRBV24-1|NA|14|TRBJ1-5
TGTGCCACCAGTGACCCTACAGGGCTGCAGCCCCAGCATTTT
CATSDPTGLQPQHF
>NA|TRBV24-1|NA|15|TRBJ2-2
TGTGCCACCAGTGATTGGGGCCGGGACGCCGGGGAGCTGTTTTTT
CATSDWGRDAGELFF
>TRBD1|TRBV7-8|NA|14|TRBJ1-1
TGTGCCAGCAGCCAGGGACAGGGGACGAGTGAAGCTTTCTTT
CASSQGQGTSEAFF
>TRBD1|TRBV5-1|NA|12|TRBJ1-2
TGCGCCAGCAGCTCAACAGGGGAGGGCTACACCTTC
CASSSTGEGYTF
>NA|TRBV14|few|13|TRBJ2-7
TGTGCCAGCAGCCAAGATCGAGGTGTCGAGCAGTACTTC
CASSQDRGVEQYF
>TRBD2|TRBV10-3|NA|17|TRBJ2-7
TGTGCCATCAGTGAGAGGGGGACTAGCGGGGGCTCCTACGAGCAGTACTTC
CAISERGTSGGSYEQYF
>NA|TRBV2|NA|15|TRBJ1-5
TGTGCCAGCAGTGAAGCCCAGGGGAGAGGTCAGCCCCAGCATTTT
CASSEAQGRGQPQHF
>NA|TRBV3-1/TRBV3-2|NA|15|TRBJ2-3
TGTGCCAGCAGCCTACCGGGGTCCATGGCAGATACGCAGTATTTT
CASSLPGSMADTQYF
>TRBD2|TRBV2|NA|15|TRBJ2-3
TGTGCCAGCAAAGGAAGCGGGAGGGCCAGTGATACGCAGTATTTT
CASKGSGRASDTQYF
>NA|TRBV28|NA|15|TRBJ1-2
TGTGCCAGCGTTAAACAGGGCTACCCTTGGGGTGGCTACACCTTC
CASVKQGYPWGGYTF
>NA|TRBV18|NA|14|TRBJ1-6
TGTGCCAGCTCACTTGACAGCGGAAGGTCACCCCTCCACTTT
CASSLDSGRSPLHF
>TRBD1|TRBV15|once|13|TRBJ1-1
TGTGCCACCAGCAGAGGTACAGGGGCCTCAGCTTTCTTT
CATSRGTGASAFF
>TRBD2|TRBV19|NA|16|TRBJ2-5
TGTGCCAGTAGTTCGCGGACTAGCGGCCCCACAGGGGCCCAGTACTTC
CASSSRTSGPTGAQYF
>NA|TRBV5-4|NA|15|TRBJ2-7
TGTGCCAGCAGCTTTCCGGGGAGCACCTCCTACGAGCAGTACTTC
CASSFPGSTSYEQYF
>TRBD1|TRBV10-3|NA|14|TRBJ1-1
TGTGCCGCACAGGGGGCGAGTAAAGGCACTGAAGCTTTCTTT
CAAQGASKGTEAFF
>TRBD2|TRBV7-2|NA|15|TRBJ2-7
TGTGCCAGCAGCACCACTAGCGGGACTTTCTACGAGCAGTACTTC
CASSTTSGTFYEQYF
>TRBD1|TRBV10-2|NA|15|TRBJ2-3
TGCGCCAGCACCCACAGGGGCCAGAGCACAGATACGCAGTATTTT
CASTHRGQSTDTQYF
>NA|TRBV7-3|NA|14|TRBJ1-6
TGTGCCAGCAGTCAGGGGACCTATAATTCACCCCTCCACTTT
CASSQGTYNSPLHF
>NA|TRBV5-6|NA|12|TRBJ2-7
TGTGCCAGCAGTACAGGGAGTTACGAGCAGTACTTC
CASSTGSYEQYF
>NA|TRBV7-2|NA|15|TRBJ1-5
TGTGCCAGCAGATCCTCAGGGGTTAGCAATCAGCCCCAGCATTTT
CASRSSGVSNQPQHF
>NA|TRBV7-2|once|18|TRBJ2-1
TGTGCCAGCAGCCCTAATTCCCACGGGCGGAGCTCCTACAATGAGCAGTTCTTC
CASSPNSHGRSSYNEQFF
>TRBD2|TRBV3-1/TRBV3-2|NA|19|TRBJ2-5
TGTGCCAGCAGCCAGATATCCGGGACTAGCGGGAGGAGGCGAGAGACCCAGTACTTC
CASSQISGTSGRRRETQYF
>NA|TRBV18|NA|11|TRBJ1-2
TGTGCCAGCCACAGAAGCTATGGCTACACCTTC
CASHRSYGYTF
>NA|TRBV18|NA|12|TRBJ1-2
TGTGCCAGTCGGGAGGCCTTGCATGGCTACACCTTC
CASREALHGYTF
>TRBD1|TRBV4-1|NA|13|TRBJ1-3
TGCGCCAGCAGCCAGGGACAGGGAAACACCATATATTTT
CASSQGQGNTIYF
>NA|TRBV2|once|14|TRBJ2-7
TGTGCCAGCAGTGAACAGGGTAGCCTTTACGAGCAGTACTTC
CASSEQGSLYEQYF
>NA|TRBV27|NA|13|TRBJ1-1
TGTGCCAGCAGTTTATTCACTGGGACTGAAGCTTTCTTT
CASSLFTGTEAFF
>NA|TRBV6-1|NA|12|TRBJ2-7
TGTGCCAGCAATGAAGGCAACTACGAGCAGTACTTC
CASNEGNYEQYF
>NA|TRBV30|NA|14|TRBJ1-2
TGTGCCTGGAGTGTAAGGCAGGGAAAGGCCGGCTACACCTTC
CAWSVRQGKAGYTF
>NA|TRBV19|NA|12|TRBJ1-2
TGTGCCAGTAGTATCCCGGGGTCGACCGGCACCTTC
CASSIPGSTGTF
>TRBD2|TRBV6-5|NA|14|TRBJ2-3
TGTGCCAGCAGTTATAGCGGGAGCACAGATACGCAGTATTTT
CASSYSGSTDTQYF
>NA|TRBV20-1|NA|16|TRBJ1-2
TGCAGTGCTAGTTCTCGGCAGGGAGTACCTAACTATGGCTACACCTTC
CSASSRQGVPNYGYTF
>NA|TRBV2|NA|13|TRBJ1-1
TGTGCCAGCAGTGAAGAGGAGGGGACTGAAGCTTTCTTT
CASSEEEGTEAFF
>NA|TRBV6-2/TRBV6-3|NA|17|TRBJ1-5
TGTGCCAGCAGCCCTTCGCGGGTTAGATATAGCAATCAGCCCCAGCATTTT
CASSPSRVRYSNQPQHF
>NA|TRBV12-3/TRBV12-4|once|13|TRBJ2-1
TGTGCCAGCAGTCCCGGATTGGACCACACGGGGTTCTTC
CASSPGLDHTGFF
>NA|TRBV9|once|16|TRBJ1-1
TGTGCCAGCAGCGCAGTGGCAGGAGAGCTTGGCACTGAAGCTTTCTTT
CASSAVAGELGTEAFF
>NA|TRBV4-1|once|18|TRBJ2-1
TGCGCCAGCAGCCAACATCCCCCCACGGGAGCGAACTACAATGAGCAGTTCTTC
CASSQHPPTGANYNEQFF
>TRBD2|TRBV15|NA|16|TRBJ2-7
TGTGCCACCAGCAGAGAGGGCCCTAGCGGAAGCTACGAGCAGTACTTC
CATSREGPSGSYEQYF
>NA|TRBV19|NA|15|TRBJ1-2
TGTGCCAGTAGGCTCCCCGGGACACCAAGGGATGGCTACACCTTC
CASRLPGTPRDGYTF
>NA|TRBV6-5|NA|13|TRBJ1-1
TGTGCCAGCAGAGCCAGCATGAACACTGAAGCTTTCTTT
CASRASMNTEAFF
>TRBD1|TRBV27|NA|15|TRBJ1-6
TGTGCCAGCAGTTTAACGGGACAGGGAGGTTCACCCCTCCACTTT
CASSLTGQGGSPLHF
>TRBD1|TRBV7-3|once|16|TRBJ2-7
TGTGCCAGCAGCTTAACCCCAGGACAGGGTTCCTACGAGCAGTACTTC
CASSLTPGQGSYEQYF
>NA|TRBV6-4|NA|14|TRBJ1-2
TGTGCCAGCAGTGACAATCGGGGTCCCTATGGCTACACCTTC
CASSDNRGPYGYTF
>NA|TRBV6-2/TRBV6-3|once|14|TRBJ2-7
TGTGCCAGCAGTTACTCCGGGGACCGGGACGAGCAGTACTTC
CASSYSGDRDEQYF
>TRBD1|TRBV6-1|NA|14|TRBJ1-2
TGTGCCAGCAGTGAAGCGGGGACAGCCTATGGCTACACCTTC
CASSEAGTAYGYTF
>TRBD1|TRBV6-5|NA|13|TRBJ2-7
TGTGCCAGCAGGTTTACAGGGGCCTACGAGCAGTACTTC
CASRFTGAYEQYF
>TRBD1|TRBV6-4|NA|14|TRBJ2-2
TGTGCCAGCAGTGTGGCAGGGGGAACCGGGGAGCTGTTTTTT
CASSVAGGTGELFF
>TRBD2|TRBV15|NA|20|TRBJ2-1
TGTGCCACCAGCAGAGAAACAGCCGACCTACTAGCGGGAGGAGTAAATGAGCAGTTCTTC
CATSRETADLLAGGVNEQFF